Below, one T cell receptor (beta chain) is given with its context. Its matching antigen is unknown. The PCR was carried out with 60 Vbeta primers and 13 Jbeta primers. Clones were read by immunoSEQ multiplex PCR, and TCRdb kept only the in-frame ones, dropping some. The sample records about 150,000 clones, around 78% being singletons. The data stem from a study of cytomegalovirus exposure and HLA in healthy donors. Looking at the study overall: Approximately 200 million T cells yielded some 120 million unique TCR beta sequences in earlier analysis.

Germline CDR1 ENHRY, CDR2 SYGVKD. This CDR3 contains 15 residues. The V and J ends lost 6 bases and 1 base, in that order; junction bases with no gene match: 8. Overall study findings and caveats: One later analysis reportedly identified an Asian-associated ancestry cluster that showed fewer N-insertions than the approximately 710-donor mean.

Sequencing was done on a sample of PBMCs. The chain recombines TRBV10-3 with TRBJ2-5; 7 nucleotides line up with TRBD1. This clonotype originated in a female donor in good health and CMV-seropositive. For the CDR3, the DNA is TGTGCCATCAGCGGGACAGCCCGTGGCCAAGAGACCCAGTACTTC. Protein sequence: CAISGTARGQETQYF.